These 16 T cell receptor beta chains share one sample of origin, sequenced in a study of CD8 T cells in ankylosing spondylitis. MiXCR, run by TCRdb on the 5' RACE reads, gives a single entry per CDR3 protein. Of 150,000 to 200,000 distinct CDR3 sequences in the sample, just over 9.5% were seen once. The sample comprised blood, either unsorted or a sorted T cell fraction (not recorded which). These TCRs come from a female donor with ankylosing spondylitis or in good health (not recorded which).

This clonotype has just a few counts. The rearrangement links TRBV12-2 to TRBJ2-6; TRBD1 is the table's D call, not checked against the DNA. TRBV12-2 represents a pseudogene. This CDR3 spans 19 amino acids. The CDR3 region is CASRLGRRDPRSGANVLTF. CDR3 bases: TGTGCAAGTCGCTTGGGGCGCAGGGACCCAAGATCTGGGGCCAACGTCCTGACTTTC.

The V gene is TRBV19, the J gene TRBJ2-5; D is undetermined. Per germline, CDR1 LNHDA and CDR2 SQIVND (reference sequence). V lost 5 bases, J lost 5 bases, and 15 bases lay in between. The length of the CDR3 is 14 residues. CDR3 amino acids: CASSPSYLGETQYF. The CDR3 region has the DNA TGTGCCAGTAGTCCCAGTTACCTTGGGGAGACCCAGTACTTC.

The V call is TRBV7-6, the J call TRBJ2-5, with a possible D match to TRBD2 (5 bases). Trimming removed 1 base at V and 1 base at J, with 10 bases between. Germline CDR1 reads SGHVS; CDR2 reads FNYEAQ. This CDR3 has 15 residues. The CDR3 loop reads CASSLDGGLQETQYF. The CDR3 DNA follows: TGTGCCAGCAGCTTAGACGGAGGCCTCCAAGAGACCCAGTACTTC.

This clonotype came up a few times. This chain connects TRBV9 to TRBJ2-1, with 10 bases that match TRBD2. Trimming at V came to 0 bases and at J to 8 bases, leaving 5 bases not matched to a gene. This CDR3 region has 15 residues. Germline loops: CDR1 SGDLS, CDR2 YYNGEE. CDR3 in DNA: TGTGCCAGCAGCGTAGAAAGCGGGAGGGAACATGAGCAGTTCTTC. This gives the protein CASSVESGREHEQFF.

The chain is built from TRBV20-1 and TRBJ2-5; 9 nucleotides match TRBD2. The CDR3 consists of 15 residues. Germline CDR1 reads DFQATT; CDR2 reads SNEGSKA (reference sequence). The trim removed 5 bases at V and 2 bases at J, leaving 9 bases unmatched. CDR3 sequence (DNA): TGCAGTGCTGGTATTAGCGGGAGAAGGCAAGAGACCCAGTACTTC. It translates to CSAGISGRRQETQYF.

This clonotype turned up a few times. V and J are TRBV13 and TRBJ2-1; TRBD2 is a possible D gene (5 bases). Trimming removed 5 bases at V and 3 bases at J, with 14 bases between. This CDR3 contains 15 residues. Germline values: CDR1 PRHDT, CDR2 FYEKMQ (reference sequence). CDR3 DNA sequence: TGTGCCAGCAGCCCTCCGATCGGGGACTACAATGAGCAGTTCTTC. Amino acid sequence: CASSPPIGDYNEQFF.

This rearrangement joins TRBV28 to TRBJ2-7; D gene uncertain. Trimming stripped 4 bases from V and 4 bases from J, with 14 bases between. The CDR3 totals 14 residues. Germline loops: CDR1 MDHEN, CDR2 SYDVKM. The CDR3 DNA sequence: TGTGCCAGCAGTTCTTGGACGGTACAGTACGAGCAGTACTTC. Its protein product is CASSSWTVQYEQYF.

Only a few counts were recorded for this clonotype. V usage is TRBV4-3 and J usage is TRBJ2-6; possible D gene TRBD1, 5 bases. With 0 bases removed from V and 0 bases from J, the gap between germline ends came to 9 bases. The germline V gene has CDR1 LGHNA and CDR2 YSLEER. CDR3 length: 17 amino acids. The CDR3 DNA reads TGCGCCAGCAGCCAAGACAGGGTAACCTCTGGGGCCAACGTCCTGACTTTC. It codes for CASSQDRVTSGANVLTF.

V is TRBV20-1 and J is TRBJ2-1, with 7 bases matching TRBD2. V dropped 3 bases and J dropped 9; count of bases not matched to a gene: 2. CDR1 and CDR2 (germline): DFQATT, SNEGSKA (reference sequence). The CDR3 totals 11 residues. The CDR3 is CSARTSFEQFF. The CDR3 coding sequence is TGCAGTGCTAGGACTAGCTTTGAGCAGTTCTTC.

The chain uses TRBV28 and TRBJ2-5; no firm D call. V gave up 5 bases and J gave up 6 bases, with 16 bases separating them. CDR3 size: 14 residues. The germline CDR1 and CDR2 sequences are MDHEN and SYDVKM. The CDR3 coding sequence is TGTGCCAGCAGTCCCCTTAATGGGCCGAAGACCCAGTACTTC. Its translation is CASSPLNGPKTQYF. Supplemented by reference TRBV28 and TRBJ2-5, the full variable domain reads DVKVTQSSRYLVKRTGEKVFLECVQDMDHENMFWYRQDPGLGLRLIYFSYDVKMKEKGDIPEGYSVSREKKERFSLILESASTNQTSMYLCASSPLNGPKTQYFGPGTRLLVL.

This clonotype was counted ten times or more. This is likely a read error, given that the CDR3 carries no conserved phenylalanine or tryptophan at its end. The V and J genes are TRBV9 and TRBJ1-6; no clear D gene. In germline, CDR1 is SGDLS, CDR2 YYNGEE. The CDR3 totals 14 residues. V gave up 6 bases and J gave up 7 bases, with 14 bases separating them. CDR3 sequence reads: CASNSGGYNSPLHS. CDR3 DNA: TGTGCCAGCAATAGTGGAGGGTACAATTCACCCCTCCACTCT.

This clonotype has just a few counts. The CDR3 coding sequence is TGTGCCAGCAGTTTGAACGGACAAGCTTTCTTT. Its protein product is CASSLNGQAFF. The chain combines TRBV12-3 or TRBV12-4 with TRBJ1-1, with D unresolved. Trimming left V 3 bases short and J 9 bases short, with 8 bases between. The CDR3 runs 11 residues.

V and J are TRBV27 and TRBJ1-6; D call uncertain. The CDR3 is made up of 13 amino acids. Germline V gene sequence: CDR1 MNHEY, CDR2 SMNVEV (reference sequence). Between the trimmed V and J ends, which lost 3 bases and 10 bases, there was a span of 10 bases. The CDR3 loop is CASSFSGRSPLHF. DNA for the CDR3: TGTGCCAGCAGTTTCAGCGGACGGTCACCCCTCCACTTT.

This clonotype was recorded a few times. The chain employs TRBV10-3 and TRBJ2-3; D gene unclear. Germline V gives CDR1 ENHRY, CDR2 SYGVKD. Trimming left V 7 bases short and J 6 bases short, with 8 bases between. CDR3 length: 11 residues. CDR3 region: CAITVGDTQYF. CDR3 DNA sequence: TGTGCCATCACCGTGGGGGATACGCAGTATTTT.

This clonotype was observed at least ten times. V is TRBV6-1 and J is TRBJ2-6; D gene unclear. The V and J ends lost 6 bases and 4 bases respectively, with 10 bases between them. From germline, CDR1 is MNHNS and CDR2 SASEGT. This CDR3 is built from 14 residues. For the CDR3, the DNA is TGTGCCAGCAGCCCCTCCGAAGGGGCCAACGTCCTGACTTTC. It translates to CASSPSEGANVLTF.

The chain couples TRBV28 to TRBJ1-2, with D unresolved. CDR3 length equals 11 residues. CDR1 and CDR2 from the germline V gene are MDHEN and SYDVKM. V was cut by 6 bases and J by 4 bases, with 6 bases left in between. CDR3 in DNA: TGTGCCAGCAGCTGGGTCTATGGCTACACCTTC. Protein sequence: CASSWVYGYTF.